These 14 T cell receptor beta chains were sequenced from one sample in a study of human T cells and chemical hapten exposure. TCRdb re-derived calls from the RACE reads in MiXCR, one entry per CDR3 protein. The table records over 300,000 distinct CDR3 sequences, roughly 5% of them present only once. The time point is: pre-sensitization, week 0. Treatment denoted: therapeutic diphenylcyclopropenone sensitization with weekly scalp DPC. This specimen was whole blood, taken in connection with sensitization to the hapten diphenylcyclopropenone (DPC). The receptors were gathered from a woman aged 45-59 years with alopecia areata. Some clones in this sample may be carry-over from other donors' samples.

The V call is TRBV5-1, the J call TRBJ1-1; 8 nucleotides line up with TRBD1. Germline CDR1 and CDR2: SGHRS and YFSETQ. The CDR3 is 16 residues long. The trim removed 1 base at V and 3 bases at J, leaving 8 bases unmatched. The CDR3 DNA sequence: TGCGCCAGCAGCTTGACGGGACAGGTCGGAGACACTGAAGCTTTCTTT. This encodes CASSLTGQVGDTEAFF.

The sample holds a few counts of this clonotype. The CDR3 here is CASSRGFRNQPQHF. DNA for the CDR3: TGTGCCAGCAGCAGGGGATTCAGGAATCAGCCCCAGCATTTT. This chain links TRBV5-8 with TRBJ1-5; D possibly corresponds to TRBD1 (5 bases). The germline V gene encodes CDR1 SGHTS and CDR2 YDEGEE. V lost 4 bases and J 4 bases, leaving 12 bases between the germline ends. The CDR3 has 14 residues.

This clonotype was recorded at least ten times. The gene calls are TRBV6-6 and TRBJ2-4; D remains ambiguous. The CDR3 sequence is 15 residues long. V was pared by 7 bases and J by 0 bases, with 13 bases between. CDR1 MNHNY and CDR2 SVGAGI come from the germline V gene (reference sequence). CDR3 loop: CASTGFRLAKNIQYF. CDR3 DNA sequence: TGTGCCAGCACCGGGTTCAGGCTAGCCAAAAACATTCAGTACTTC.

The chain combines TRBV7-9 with TRBJ1-6, with 8 bases identical to TRBD1. This CDR3 is built from 16 residues. CDR1 SEHNR and CDR2 FQNEAQ come from the germline V gene (reference sequence). Trimming at V came to 2 bases and at J to 1 base, leaving 1 base not matched to a gene. This CDR3 is CASSLNRGSYNSPLHF. The CDR3 coding sequence is TGTGCCAGCAGCTTAAACAGGGGGTCCTATAATTCACCCCTCCACTTT. Together with reference TRBV7-9 and TRBJ1-6, the CDR3 gives the full variable domain: DTGVSQNPRHKITKRGQNVTFRCDPISEHNRLYWYRQTLGQGPEFLTYFQNEAQLEKSRLLSDRFSAERPKGSFSTLEIQRTEQGDSAMYLCASSLNRGSYNSPLHFGNGTRLTVT.

This clonotype was recorded at least ten times. The J gene is TRBJ2-2, the V gene TRBV20-1, with 11 nucleotides matching TRBD1. Unmatched junction bases numbered 2, after V lost 6 bases and J lost 5 bases. Germline V lookup: CDR1 DFQATT, CDR2 SNEGSKA (reference sequence). The length of the CDR3 is 13 residues. This chain's CDR3 is CSAGQGATGELFF. In nucleotides, the CDR3 is TGCAGTGCAGGACAGGGGGCAACCGGGGAGCTGTTTTTT.

This clonotype was detected a few times. The CDR3 nucleotides are TGTGCCAGCAGCTTAGATCGAGGGACAGAGACCCAGTACTTC. This codes for CASSLDRGTETQYF. The J gene is TRBJ2-5, the V gene TRBV11-3; possibly TRBD1 or TRBD2 for D (5 bases each). The V end lost 0 bases, the J end lost 4 bases, and 9 bases lay between the germline ends. Germline values: CDR1 SGHNT, CDR2 YENEEA. The CDR3 extends over 14 amino acids. The whole variable domain, remainder taken from reference TRBV11-3 and TRBJ2-5, is EAGVVQSPRYKIIEKKQPVAFWCNPISGHNTLYWYLQNLGQGPELLIRYENEEAVDDSQLPKDRFSAERLKGVDSTLKIQPAELGDSAVYLCASSLDRGTETQYFGPGTRLLVL.

This clonotype has more than one count but fewer than ten. V gene TRBV20-1 combines with J gene TRBJ1-2; D ambiguous. Germline CDR1 DFQATT, CDR2 SNEGSKA (reference sequence). The CDR3 contains 8 residues. Trimming removed 7 bases at V and 6 bases at J, with 3 bases between. The CDR3 loop reads CSDNGYTF. For the CDR3, the DNA is TGCAGTGACAATGGCTACACCTTC.

This clonotype was observed many times. This chain links TRBV16 with TRBJ2-1, with TRBD1 as a possible D gene (6 bases). The germline V gene has CDR1 KGHSY and CDR2 FQNENV. The length of the CDR3 is 17 residues. V lost 4 bases to trimming and J lost 0 bases, with 16 bases between them. CDR3: CASSRTGGLSSYNEQFF. DNA for the CDR3: TGTGCCAGCAGCCGCACTGGGGGCCTTAGCTCCTACAATGAGCAGTTCTTC. Full variable domain (rest looked up from reference TRBV16 and TRBJ2-1): GEEVAQTPKHLVRGEGQKAKLYCAPIKGHSYVFWYQQVLKNEFKFLISFQNENVFDETGMPKERFSAKCLPNSPCSLEIQATKLEDSAVYFCASSRTGGLSSYNEQFFGPGTRLTVL.

This clonotype was counted ten times or more. The chain couples TRBV7-9 to TRBJ1-2; D is possibly TRBD1 (5 bases). Germline lookup yields CDR1 SEHNR and CDR2 FQNEAQ (reference sequence). This CDR3 has 13 residues. Trimming shortened V by 5 bases and J by 4 bases, and 11 bases separated the two germline ends. CDR3 residues: CASSLQESYGYTF. The CDR3 DNA follows: TGTGCCAGCAGCCTACAGGAGTCCTATGGCTACACCTTC.

In this sample, this clonotype turned up a few times. The chain couples TRBV6-6 to TRBJ1-6, with no clear D. There are 15 residues in the CDR3. Germline V gene lookup returns CDR1 MNHNY and CDR2 SVGAGI (reference sequence). Trimming cost V 4 bases and J 7 bases, with 14 bases left between them. The chain's CDR3 is CASSSPTSGNSPLHF. In nucleotides, the CDR3 is TGTGCCAGCAGTTCCCCGACCTCAGGAAATTCACCCCTCCACTTT.

This clonotype was seen ten or more times. The chain uses TRBV12-5 and TRBJ1-2; D uncertain. CDR1 is LGHNT, CDR2 FRNRAP, per germline. This CDR3 is built from 14 residues. The V and J ends lost 2 bases and 6 bases respectively, with 13 bases between them. For the CDR3, the DNA is TGTGCTAGTGGTTTGCATACAGAGTCAGATGGCTACACCTTC. The encoded protein is CASGLHTESDGYTF.

This clonotype was recorded many times. The chain links TRBV6-2 or TRBV6-3 to TRBJ2-3, with 9 positions matching TRBD1. Trimming took 0 bases from V and 5 from J; bases not matched to a gene: 3. Germline loops: CDR1 MNHEY, CDR2 SVGEGT. CDR3 length: 15 residues. CDR3 bases: TGTGCCAGCAGTTACTCGGGACAGGGCGAAGATACGCAGTATTTT. Translated, it gives CASSYSGQGEDTQYF.

The chain recombines TRBV25-1 with TRBJ1-1, with unresolved D. CDR1 and CDR2 (germline): MGHDK, SYGVNS. V was clipped by 8 bases and J by 3 bases, with 10 bases between them. The CDR3 totals 12 residues. CDR3 loop: CASLLVDTEAFF. Written as DNA, the CDR3 is TGTGCCAGCCTCCTCGTCGACACTGAAGCTTTCTTT.

This clonotype showed up just a few times. This CDR3 is CASRTGTGVDGYTF. The CDR3 DNA sequence: TGTGCCAGCAGAACCGGGACAGGGGTCGATGGCTACACCTTC. V usage is TRBV6-5 and J usage is TRBJ1-2, with 10 nucleotides matching TRBD1. This CDR3 is 14 amino acids long. Germline assignment: CDR1 MNHEY and CDR2 SVGAGI. V lost 6 bases and J lost 6; bases outside the gene matches: 7.